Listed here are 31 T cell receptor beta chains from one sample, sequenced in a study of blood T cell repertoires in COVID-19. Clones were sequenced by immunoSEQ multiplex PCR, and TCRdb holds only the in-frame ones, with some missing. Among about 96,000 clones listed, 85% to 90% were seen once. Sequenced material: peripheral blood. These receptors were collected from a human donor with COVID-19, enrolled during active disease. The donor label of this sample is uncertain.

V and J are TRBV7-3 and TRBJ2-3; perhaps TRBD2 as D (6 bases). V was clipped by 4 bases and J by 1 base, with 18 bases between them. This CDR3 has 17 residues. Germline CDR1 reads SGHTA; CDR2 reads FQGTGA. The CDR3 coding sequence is TGTGCCAGCAGCTCAAACAGACTAGGGACCCGCACAGATACGCAGTATTTT. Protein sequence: CASSSNRLGTRTDTQYF.

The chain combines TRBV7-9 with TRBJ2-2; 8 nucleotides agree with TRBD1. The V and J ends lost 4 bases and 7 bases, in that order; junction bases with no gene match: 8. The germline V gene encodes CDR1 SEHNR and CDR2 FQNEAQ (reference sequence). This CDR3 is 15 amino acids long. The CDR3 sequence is CASSSTGGFGGELFF. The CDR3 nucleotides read TGTGCCAGCAGCTCCACAGGGGGGTTTGGCGGGGAGCTGTTTTTT.

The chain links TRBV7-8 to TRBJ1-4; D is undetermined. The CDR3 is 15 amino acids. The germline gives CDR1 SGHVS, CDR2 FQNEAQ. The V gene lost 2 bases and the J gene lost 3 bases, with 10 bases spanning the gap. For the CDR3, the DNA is TGTGCCAGCAGCTTAAAGGTCGCGGCTAATGAAAAACTGTTTTTT. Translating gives CASSLKVAANEKLFF. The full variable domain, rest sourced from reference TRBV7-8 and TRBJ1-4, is GAGVSQSPRYKVAKRGQDVALRCDPISGHVSLFWYQQALGQGPEFLTYFQNEAQLDKSGLPSDRFFAERPEGSVSTLKIQRTQQEDSAVYLCASSLKVAANEKLFFGSGTQLSVL.

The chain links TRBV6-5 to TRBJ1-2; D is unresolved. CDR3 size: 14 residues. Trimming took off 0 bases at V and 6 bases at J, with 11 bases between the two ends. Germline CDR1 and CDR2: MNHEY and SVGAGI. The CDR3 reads CASSYSPVMHGYTF. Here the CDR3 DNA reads TGTGCCAGCAGTTACTCGCCGGTGATGCATGGCTACACCTTC.

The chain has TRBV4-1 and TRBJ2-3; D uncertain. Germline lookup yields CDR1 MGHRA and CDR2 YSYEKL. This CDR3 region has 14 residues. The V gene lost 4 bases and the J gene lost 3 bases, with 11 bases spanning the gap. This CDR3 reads CASSLASRTDTQYF. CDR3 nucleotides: TGCGCCAGCAGCCTGGCTAGTAGAACAGATACGCAGTATTTT.

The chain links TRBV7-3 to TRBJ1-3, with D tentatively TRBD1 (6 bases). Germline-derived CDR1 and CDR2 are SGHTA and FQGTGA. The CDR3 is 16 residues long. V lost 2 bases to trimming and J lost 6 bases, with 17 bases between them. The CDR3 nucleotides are TGTGCCAGCAGCTTACTAGGTCTGGGGGCCGAAAACACCATATATTTT. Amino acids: CASSLLGLGAENTIYF.

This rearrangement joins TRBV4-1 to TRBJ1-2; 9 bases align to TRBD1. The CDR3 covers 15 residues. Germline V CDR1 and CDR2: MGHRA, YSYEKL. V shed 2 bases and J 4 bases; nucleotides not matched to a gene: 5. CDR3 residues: CASSQPGQGIYGYTF. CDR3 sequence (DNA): TGCGCCAGCAGCCAACCGGGACAGGGAATCTATGGCTACACCTTC.

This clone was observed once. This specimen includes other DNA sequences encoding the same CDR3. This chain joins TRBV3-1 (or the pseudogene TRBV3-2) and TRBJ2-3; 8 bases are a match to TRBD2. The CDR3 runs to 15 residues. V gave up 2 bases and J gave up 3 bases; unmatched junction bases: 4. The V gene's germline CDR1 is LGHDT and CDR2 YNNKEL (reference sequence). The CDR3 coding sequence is TGTGCCAGCAGCCAAACCAGCGGGAGTACAGATACGCAGTATTTT. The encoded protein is CASSQTSGSTDTQYF.

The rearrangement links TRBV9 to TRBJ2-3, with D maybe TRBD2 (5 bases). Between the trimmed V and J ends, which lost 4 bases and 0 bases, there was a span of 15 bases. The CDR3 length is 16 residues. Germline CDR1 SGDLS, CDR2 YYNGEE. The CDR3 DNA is TGTGCCAGCAGCCCCTCGGGCGGGTTGAGCACAGATACGCAGTATTTT. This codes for CASSPSGGLSTDTQYF.

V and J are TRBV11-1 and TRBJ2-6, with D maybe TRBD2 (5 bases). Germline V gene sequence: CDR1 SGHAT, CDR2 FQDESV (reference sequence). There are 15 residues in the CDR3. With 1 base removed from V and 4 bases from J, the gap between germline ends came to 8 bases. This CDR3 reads CASSLERAGANVLTF. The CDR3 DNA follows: TGTGCCAGCAGCTTAGAGAGGGCCGGGGCCAACGTCCTGACTTTC. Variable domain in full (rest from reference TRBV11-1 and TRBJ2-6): EAEVAQSPRYKITEKSQAVAFWCDPISGHATLYWYRQILGQGPELLVQFQDESVVDDSQLPKDRFSAERLKGVDSTLKIQPAELGDSAMYLCASSLERAGANVLTFGAGSRLTVL.

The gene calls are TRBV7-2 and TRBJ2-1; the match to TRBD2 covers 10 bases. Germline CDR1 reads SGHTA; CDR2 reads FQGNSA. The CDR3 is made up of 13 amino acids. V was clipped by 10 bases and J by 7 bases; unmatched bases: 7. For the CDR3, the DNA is TGTGCCACTAGCGGGAGCAGGTATAATGAGCAGTTCTTC. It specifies CATSGSRYNEQFF.

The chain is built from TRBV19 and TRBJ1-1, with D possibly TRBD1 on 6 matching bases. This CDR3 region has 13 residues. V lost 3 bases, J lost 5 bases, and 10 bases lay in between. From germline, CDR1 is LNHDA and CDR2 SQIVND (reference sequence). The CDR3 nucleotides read TGTGCCAGTAGTATGGGGGCCCGGACTGAAGCTTTCTTT. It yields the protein CASSMGARTEAFF.

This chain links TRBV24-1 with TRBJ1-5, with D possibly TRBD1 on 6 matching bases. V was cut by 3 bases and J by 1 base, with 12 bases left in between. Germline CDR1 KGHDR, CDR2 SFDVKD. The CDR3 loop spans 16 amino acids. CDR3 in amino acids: CATSDRQDGSNQPQHF. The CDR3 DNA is TGTGCCACCAGTGATAGACAGGACGGAAGCAATCAGCCCCAGCATTTT.

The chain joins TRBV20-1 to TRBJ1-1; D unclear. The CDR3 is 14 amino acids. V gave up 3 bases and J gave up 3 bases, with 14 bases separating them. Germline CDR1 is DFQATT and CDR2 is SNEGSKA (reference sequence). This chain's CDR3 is CSASSGEEYTEAFF. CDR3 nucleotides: TGCAGTGCTAGTTCCGGGGAGGAGTACACTGAAGCTTTCTTT.

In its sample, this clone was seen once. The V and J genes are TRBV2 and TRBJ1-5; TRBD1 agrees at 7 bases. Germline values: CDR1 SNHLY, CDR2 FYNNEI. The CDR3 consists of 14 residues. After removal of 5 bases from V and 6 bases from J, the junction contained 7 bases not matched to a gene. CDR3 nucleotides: TGTGCCAGCAGTTGGGACAGCCCCCCTCAGCCCCAGCATTTT. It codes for CASSWDSPPQPQHF.

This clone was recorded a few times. The CDR3 region has the DNA TGTGCCAGCAGGAGAGGCCGGGACAGGGGCTTTACACCCCTCCACTTT. Translation gives CASRRGRDRGFTPLHF. The genes are TRBV11-2 and TRBJ1-6; the match to TRBD1 covers 10 bases. The germline V gene encodes CDR1 SGHAT and CDR2 FQNNGV. The V segment lost 6 bases and the J segment 11 bases; nucleotides outside the gene matches: 13. The CDR3 extends over 16 amino acids.

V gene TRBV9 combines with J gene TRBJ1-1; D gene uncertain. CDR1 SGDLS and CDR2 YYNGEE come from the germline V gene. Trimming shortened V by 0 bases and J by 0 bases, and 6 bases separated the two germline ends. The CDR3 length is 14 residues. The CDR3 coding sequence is TGTGCCAGCAGCGTAGTTCAGGTGAACACTGAAGCTTTCTTT. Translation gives CASSVVQVNTEAFF.

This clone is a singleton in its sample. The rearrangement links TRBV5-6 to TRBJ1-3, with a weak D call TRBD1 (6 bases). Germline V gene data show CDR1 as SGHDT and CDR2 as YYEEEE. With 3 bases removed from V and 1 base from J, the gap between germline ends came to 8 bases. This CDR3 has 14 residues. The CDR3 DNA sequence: TGTGCCAGCAGCTGGGACACTTCTGGAAACACCATATATTTT. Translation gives CASSWDTSGNTIYF.

In DNA, the CDR3 is TGCGCCAGCAGTGAGTCGACACAGGGGACCACTGAAGCTTTCTTT. Protein sequence: CASSESTQGTTEAFF. The J gene is TRBJ1-1, the V gene TRBV10-1; 7 bases align to TRBD1. The CDR3 covers 15 residues. Per germline, CDR1 WNHNN and CDR2 SYGVQD (reference sequence). V shed 0 bases, J shed 4 bases, and the junction held 5 bases outside the gene matches.

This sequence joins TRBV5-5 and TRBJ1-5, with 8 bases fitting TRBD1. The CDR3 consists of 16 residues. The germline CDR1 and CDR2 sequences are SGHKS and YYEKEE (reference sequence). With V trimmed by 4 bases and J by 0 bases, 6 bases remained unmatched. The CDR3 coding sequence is TGTGCCAGCAGCAAAGGACAGGGAGATAGCAATCAGCCCCAGCATTTT. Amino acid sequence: CASSKGQGDSNQPQHF.

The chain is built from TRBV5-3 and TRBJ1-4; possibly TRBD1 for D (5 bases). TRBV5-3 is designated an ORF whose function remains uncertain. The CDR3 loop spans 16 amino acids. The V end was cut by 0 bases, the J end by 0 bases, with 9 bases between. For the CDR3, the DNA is TGTGCCAGAAGCTTGGTCAGGGTTCCAACTAATGAAAAACTGTTTTTT. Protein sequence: CARSLVRVPTNEKLFF.

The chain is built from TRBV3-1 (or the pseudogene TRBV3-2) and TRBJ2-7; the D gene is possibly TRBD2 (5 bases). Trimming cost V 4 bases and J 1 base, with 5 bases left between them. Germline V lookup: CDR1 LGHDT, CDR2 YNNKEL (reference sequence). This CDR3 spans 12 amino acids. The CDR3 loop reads CASSRESYEQYF. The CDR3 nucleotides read TGTGCCAGCAGCCGGGAGTCCTACGAGCAGTACTTC.

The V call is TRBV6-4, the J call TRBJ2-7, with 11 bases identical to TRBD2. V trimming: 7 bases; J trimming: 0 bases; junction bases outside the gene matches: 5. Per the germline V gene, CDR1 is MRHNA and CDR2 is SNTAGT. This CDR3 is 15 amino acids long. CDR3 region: CASMGTSGYSYEQYF. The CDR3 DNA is TGTGCCAGCATGGGGACTAGCGGTTACTCCTACGAGCAGTACTTC.

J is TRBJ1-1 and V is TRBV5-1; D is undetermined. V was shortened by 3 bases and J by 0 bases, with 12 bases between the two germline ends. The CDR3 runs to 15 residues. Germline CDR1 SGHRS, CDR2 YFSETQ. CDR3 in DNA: TGCGCCAGCAGCTCCCAGGCAGGCATGAACACTGAAGCTTTCTTT. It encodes CASSSQAGMNTEAFF.

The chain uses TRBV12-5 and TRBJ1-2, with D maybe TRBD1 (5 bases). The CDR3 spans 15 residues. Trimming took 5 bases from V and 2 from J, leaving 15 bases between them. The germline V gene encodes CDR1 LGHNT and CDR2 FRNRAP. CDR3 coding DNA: TGTGCTAGTGGTACCCGGCTGGGGCTCAACTATGGCTACACCTTC. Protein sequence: CASGTRLGLNYGYTF.

CDR3 nucleotide sequence: TGTGCCAGTAGGGACAGGGTTTCTCACGAGCAGTACTTC. This translates into CASRDRVSHEQYF. The chain carries TRBV25-1 and TRBJ2-7, with 9 bases lining up with TRBD1. Trimming at V came to 9 bases and at J to 5 bases, leaving 8 bases not matched to a gene. Germline values: CDR1 MGHDK, CDR2 SYGVNS. CDR3 length: 13 amino acids.

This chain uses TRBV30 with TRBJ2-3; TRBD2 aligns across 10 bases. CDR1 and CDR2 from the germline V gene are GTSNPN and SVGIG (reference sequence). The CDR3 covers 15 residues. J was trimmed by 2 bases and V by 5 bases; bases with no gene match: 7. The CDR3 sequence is CAWEASGGLTDTQYF. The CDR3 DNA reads TGTGCCTGGGAGGCTAGCGGGGGTCTCACAGATACGCAGTATTTT.

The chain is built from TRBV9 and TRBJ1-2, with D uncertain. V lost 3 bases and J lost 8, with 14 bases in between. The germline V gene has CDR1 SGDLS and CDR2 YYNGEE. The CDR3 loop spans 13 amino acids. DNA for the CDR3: TGTGCCAGCAGCGGAGTGCGGGCTGGGGGCTACACCTTC. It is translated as CASSGVRAGGYTF.

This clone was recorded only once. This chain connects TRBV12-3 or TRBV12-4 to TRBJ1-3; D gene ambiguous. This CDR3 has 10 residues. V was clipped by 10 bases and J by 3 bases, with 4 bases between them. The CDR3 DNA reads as TGTGCCATCCTTGGAAACACCATATATTTT. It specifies CAILGNTIYF.

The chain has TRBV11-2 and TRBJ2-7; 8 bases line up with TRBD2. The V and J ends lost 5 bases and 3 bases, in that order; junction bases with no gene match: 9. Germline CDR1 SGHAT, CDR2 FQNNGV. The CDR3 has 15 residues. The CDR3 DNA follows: TGTGCCAGCAGCCGACGGGGACTAGTCGACTACGAGCAGTACTTC. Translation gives CASSRRGLVDYEQYF.

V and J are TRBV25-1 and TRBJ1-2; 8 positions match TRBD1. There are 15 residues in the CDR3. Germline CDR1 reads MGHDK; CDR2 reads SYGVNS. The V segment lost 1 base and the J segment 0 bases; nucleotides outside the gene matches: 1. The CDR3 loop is CASSELDRANYGYTF. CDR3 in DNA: TGTGCCAGCAGTGAATTGGACAGGGCTAACTATGGCTACACCTTC.